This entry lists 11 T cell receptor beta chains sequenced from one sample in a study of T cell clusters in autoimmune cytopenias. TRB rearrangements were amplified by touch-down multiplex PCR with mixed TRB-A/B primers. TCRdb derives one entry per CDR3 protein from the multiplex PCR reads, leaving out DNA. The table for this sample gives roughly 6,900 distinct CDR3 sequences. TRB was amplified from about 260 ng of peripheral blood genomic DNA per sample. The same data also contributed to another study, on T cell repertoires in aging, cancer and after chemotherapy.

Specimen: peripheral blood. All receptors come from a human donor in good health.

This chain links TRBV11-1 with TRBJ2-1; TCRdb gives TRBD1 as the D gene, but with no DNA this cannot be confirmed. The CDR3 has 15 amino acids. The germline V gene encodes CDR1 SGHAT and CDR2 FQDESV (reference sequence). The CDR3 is CASRSPGGGGNEQFF.

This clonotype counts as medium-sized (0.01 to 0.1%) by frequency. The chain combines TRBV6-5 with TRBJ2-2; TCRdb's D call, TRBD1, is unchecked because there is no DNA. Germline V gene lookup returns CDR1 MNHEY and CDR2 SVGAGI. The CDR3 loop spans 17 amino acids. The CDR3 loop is CASSRLGRMTNTGELFF.

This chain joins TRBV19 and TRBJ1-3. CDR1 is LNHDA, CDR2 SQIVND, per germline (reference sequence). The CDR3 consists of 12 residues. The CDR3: CASSIPRNTIYF.

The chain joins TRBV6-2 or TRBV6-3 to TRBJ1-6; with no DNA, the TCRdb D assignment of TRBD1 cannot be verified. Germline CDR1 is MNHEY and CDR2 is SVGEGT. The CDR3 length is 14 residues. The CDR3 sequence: CASRWGQGGSPLHF.

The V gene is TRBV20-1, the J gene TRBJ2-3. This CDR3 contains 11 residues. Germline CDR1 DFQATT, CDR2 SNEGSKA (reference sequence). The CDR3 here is CSASLQDTQYF.

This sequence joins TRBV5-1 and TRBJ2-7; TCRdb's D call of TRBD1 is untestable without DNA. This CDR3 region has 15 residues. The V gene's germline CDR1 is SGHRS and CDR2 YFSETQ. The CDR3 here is CASRGGGTASYEQYF. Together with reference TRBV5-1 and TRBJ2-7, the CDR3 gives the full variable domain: KAGVTQTPRYLIKTRGQQVTLSCSPISGHRSVSWYQQTPGQGLQFLFEYFSETQRNKGNFPGRFSGRQFSNSRSEMNVSTLELGDSALYLCASRGGGTASYEQYFGPGTRLTVT.

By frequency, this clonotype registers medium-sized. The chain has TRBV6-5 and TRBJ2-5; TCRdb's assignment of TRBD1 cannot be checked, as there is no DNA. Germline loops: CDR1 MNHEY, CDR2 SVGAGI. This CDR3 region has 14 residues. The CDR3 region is CAIGRGGVQETQYF.

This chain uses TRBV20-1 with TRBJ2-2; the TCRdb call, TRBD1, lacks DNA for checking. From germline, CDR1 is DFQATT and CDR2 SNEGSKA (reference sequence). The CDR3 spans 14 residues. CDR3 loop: CSAPGQGNTGELFF.

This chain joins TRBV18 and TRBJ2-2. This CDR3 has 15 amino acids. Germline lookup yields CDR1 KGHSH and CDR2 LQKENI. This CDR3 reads CASSPTDANTGELFF.

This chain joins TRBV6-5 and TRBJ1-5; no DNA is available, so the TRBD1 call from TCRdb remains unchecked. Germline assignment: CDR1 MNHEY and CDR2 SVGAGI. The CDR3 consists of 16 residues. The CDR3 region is CASSYLGQHSNQPQHF.

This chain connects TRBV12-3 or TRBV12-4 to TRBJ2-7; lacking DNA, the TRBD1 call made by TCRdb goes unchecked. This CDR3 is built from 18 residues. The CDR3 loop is CASSPSPWGAGFPYEQYF.